This T cell receptor beta chain came from a study of blood T cell repertoires in COVID-19. Background on the study: PBMCs, B-cell-depleted T cells, or T cells provided the cDNA or gDNA that made up the material.

Per the authors' pipeline: The assay estimated nucleated cells by amplifying reference gene primers. This table comes from immunoSEQ multiplex PCR, and its TCRdb copy is limited to in-frame clones, with some not included. The DNA gave D and trimming, while V, J and clone size come from that table. Of more than 150,000 clones in the sample, roughly 79% were seen once. Seattle's cohort entered during active infection and was followed longitudinally. Germline CDR1 LGHDT, CDR2 YNNKEL (reference sequence). The junction had 4 bases not matched to a gene; V was cut back by 0 bases and J by 1 base. This CDR3 has 17 residues.

Specimen: peripheral blood. The chain couples TRBV3-1 (or the pseudogene TRBV3-2) to TRBJ2-3, with 10 bases fitting TRBD2. This sequence was found in a woman older than 75 with COVID-19, enrolled during active disease. CDR3 DNA sequence: TGTGCCAGCAGCCAAGATTGGCTAGCGGGGGGCACAGATACGCAGTATTTT. Translating it yields CASSQDWLAGGTDTQYF.